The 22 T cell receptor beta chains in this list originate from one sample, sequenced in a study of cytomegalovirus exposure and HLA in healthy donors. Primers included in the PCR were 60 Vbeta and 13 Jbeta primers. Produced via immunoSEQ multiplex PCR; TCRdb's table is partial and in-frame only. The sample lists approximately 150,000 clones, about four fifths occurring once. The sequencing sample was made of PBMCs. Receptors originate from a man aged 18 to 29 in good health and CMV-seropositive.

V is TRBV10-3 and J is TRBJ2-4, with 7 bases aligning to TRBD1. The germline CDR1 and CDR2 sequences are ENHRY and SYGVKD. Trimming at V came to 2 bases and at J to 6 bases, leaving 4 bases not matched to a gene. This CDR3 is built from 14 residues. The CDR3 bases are TGTGCCATCAGTGAGGAAAACAGGGGAAACATTCAGTACTTC. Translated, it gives CAISEENRGNIQYF.

CDR3 sequence (DNA): TGCGCCAGCGCTTGGACTAGCGGGCCCGATGAGCAGTTCTTC. It yields the protein CASAWTSGPDEQFF. J is TRBJ2-1 and V is TRBV4-1; TRBD2 agrees at 11 bases. J gave up 8 bases and V 8 bases, and 8 bases lay outside the gene matches. The CDR3 has 14 amino acids. Germline lookup yields CDR1 MGHRA and CDR2 YSYEKL.

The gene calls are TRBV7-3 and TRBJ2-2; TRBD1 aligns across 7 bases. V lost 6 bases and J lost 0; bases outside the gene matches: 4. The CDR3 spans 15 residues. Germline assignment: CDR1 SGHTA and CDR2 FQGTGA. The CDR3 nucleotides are TGTGCCAGCAGACCTACAGGGGCGAACACCGGGGAGCTGTTTTTT. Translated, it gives CASRPTGANTGELFF.

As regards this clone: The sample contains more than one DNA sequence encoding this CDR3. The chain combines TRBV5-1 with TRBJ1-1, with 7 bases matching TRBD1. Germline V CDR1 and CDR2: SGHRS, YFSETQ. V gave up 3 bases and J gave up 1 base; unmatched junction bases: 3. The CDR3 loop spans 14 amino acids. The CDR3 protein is CASSSWTGNTEAFF. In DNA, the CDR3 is TGCGCCAGCAGCTCCTGGACAGGGAACACTGAAGCTTTCTTT.

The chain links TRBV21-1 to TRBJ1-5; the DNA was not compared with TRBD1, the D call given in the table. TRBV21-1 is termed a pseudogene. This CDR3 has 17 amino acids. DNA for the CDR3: TGTGCCAGCAGCAAAGTAAGTGGGACAGGGGGTCGTCAGCCCCAGCATTTT. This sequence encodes CASSKVSGTGGRQPQHF.

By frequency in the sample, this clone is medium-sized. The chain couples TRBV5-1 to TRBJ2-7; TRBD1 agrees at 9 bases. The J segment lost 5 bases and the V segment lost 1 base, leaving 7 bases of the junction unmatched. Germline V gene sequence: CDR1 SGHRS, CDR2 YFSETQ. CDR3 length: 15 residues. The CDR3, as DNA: TGCGCCAGCAGCTTGAAGGGGACAGGGTTGCACGAGCAGTACTTC. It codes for CASSLKGTGLHEQYF.

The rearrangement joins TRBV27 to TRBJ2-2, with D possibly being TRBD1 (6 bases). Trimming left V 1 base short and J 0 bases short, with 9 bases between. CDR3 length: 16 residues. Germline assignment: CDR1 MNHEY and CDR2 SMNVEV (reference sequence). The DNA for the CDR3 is TGTGCCAGCAGTTTATTCACAGGGCCGAACACCGGGGAGCTGTTTTTT. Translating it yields CASSLFTGPNTGELFF.

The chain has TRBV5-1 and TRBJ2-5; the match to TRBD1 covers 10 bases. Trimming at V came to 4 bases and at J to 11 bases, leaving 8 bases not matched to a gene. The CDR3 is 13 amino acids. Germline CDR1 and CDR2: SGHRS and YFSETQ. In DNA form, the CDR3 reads TGCGCCAGCAGCCCTACCGGGACAGGGGAGCAGTACTTC. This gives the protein CASSPTGTGEQYF.

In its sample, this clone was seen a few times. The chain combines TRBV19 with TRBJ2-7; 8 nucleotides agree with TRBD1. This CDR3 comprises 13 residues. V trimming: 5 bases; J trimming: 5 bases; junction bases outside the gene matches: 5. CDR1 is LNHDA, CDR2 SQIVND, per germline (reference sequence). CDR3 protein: CASSLSGGHEQYF. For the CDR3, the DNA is TGTGCCAGTAGTCTTTCAGGGGGCCACGAGCAGTACTTC.

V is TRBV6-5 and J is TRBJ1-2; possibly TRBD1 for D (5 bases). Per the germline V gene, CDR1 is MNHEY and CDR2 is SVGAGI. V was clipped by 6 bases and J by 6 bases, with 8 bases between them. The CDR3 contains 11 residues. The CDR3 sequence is CASSGGDGYTF. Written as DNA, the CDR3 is TGTGCCAGCAGCGGGGGGGATGGCTACACCTTC.

CDR3 sequence: CASSQAYASGRAVYF. In DNA, the CDR3 is TGCGCCAGCAGCCAAGCTTATGCTAGCGGGAGGGCCGTGTACTTC. The genes are TRBV4-1 and TRBJ2-7, with TRBD2 identical over 12 bases. V was clipped by 1 base and J by 12 bases; unmatched bases: 10. CDR1 is MGHRA and CDR2 is YSYEKL in the germline V gene. The CDR3 length is 15 residues.

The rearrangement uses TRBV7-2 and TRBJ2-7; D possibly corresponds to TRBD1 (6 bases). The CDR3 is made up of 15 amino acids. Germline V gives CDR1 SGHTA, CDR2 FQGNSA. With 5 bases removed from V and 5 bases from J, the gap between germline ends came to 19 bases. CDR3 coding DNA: TGTGCCAGCAGCCCATTGGGGGCAGGGGTGAACGAGCAGTACTTC. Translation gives CASSPLGAGVNEQYF.

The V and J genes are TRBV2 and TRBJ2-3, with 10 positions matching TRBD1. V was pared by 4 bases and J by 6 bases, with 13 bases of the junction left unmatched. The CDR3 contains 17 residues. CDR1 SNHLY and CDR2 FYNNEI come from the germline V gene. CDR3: CASSAVRTGGYGDTQYF. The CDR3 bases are TGTGCCAGCAGTGCCGTTCGGACAGGGGGGTATGGGGATACGCAGTATTTT.

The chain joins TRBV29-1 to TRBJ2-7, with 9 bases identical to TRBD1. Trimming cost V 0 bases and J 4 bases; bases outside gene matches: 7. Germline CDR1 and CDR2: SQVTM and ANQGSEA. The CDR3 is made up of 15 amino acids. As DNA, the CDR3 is TGCAGCGTTGAAGATCGGGGACAGGGCCTTTACGAGCAGTACTTC. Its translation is CSVEDRGQGLYEQYF.

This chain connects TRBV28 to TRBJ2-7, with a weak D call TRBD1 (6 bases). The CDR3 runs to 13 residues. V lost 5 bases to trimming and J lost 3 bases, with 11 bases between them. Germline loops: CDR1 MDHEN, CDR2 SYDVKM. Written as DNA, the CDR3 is TGTGCCAGCAGTCCGACGGACAGCTACGAGCAGTACTTC. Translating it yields CASSPTDSYEQYF.

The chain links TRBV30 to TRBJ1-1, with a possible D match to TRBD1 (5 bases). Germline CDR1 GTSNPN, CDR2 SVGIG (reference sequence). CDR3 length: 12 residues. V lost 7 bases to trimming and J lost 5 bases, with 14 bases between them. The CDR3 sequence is CALQGGRTEAFF. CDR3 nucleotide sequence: TGTGCCTTGCAGGGAGGCCGGACTGAAGCTTTCTTT.

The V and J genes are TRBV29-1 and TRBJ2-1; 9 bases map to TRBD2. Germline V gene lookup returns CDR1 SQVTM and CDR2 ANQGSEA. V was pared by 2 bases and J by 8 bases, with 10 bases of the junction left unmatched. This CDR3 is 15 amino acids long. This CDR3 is CSVEFSSGIRYEQFF. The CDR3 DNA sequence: TGCAGCGTTGAATTCTCTAGCGGGATAAGGTATGAGCAGTTCTTC.

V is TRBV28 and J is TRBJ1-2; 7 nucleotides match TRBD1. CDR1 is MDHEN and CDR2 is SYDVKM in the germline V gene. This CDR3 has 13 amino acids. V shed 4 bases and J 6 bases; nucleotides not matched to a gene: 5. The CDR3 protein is CASSSLQGNGYTF. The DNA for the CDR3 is TGTGCCAGCAGTTCCTTACAGGGGAATGGCTACACCTTC.

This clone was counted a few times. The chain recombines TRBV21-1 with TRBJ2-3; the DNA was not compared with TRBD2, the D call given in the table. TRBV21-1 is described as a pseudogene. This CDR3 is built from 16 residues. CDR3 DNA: TGTGCCAGCAGCGCCCGGACTAGCGGGCGCGTTGATACGCAGTATTTT. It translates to CASSARTSGRVDTQYF.

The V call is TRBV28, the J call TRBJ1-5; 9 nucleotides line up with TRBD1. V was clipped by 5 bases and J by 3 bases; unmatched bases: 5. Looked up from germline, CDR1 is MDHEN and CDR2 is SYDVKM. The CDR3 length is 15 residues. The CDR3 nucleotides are TGTGCCAGCAGTGTCCGGGACAGGGTCAATCAGCCCCAGCATTTT. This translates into CASSVRDRVNQPQHF.

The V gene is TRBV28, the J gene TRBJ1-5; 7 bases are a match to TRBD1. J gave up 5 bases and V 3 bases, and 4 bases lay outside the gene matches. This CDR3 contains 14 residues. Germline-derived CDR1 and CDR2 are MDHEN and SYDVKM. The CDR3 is CASSLGQGDQPQHF. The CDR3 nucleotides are TGTGCCAGCAGTTTGGGGCAGGGGGATCAGCCCCAGCATTTT.

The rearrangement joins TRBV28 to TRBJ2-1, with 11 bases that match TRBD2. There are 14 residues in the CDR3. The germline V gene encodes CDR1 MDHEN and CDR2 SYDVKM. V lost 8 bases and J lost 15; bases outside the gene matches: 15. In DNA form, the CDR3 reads TGTGCCAGCCGGGGCGTAGCGGGAGGGCCGGGGCTGTTCTTC. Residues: CASRGVAGGPGLFF.